The T cell receptor beta chain under discussion was sequenced for a study of blood T cells in healthy people across ages. This clonotype was seen more than once but under ten times. Primers used in a second PCR of about 6 to 11 cycles were a sample-barcoded 5' primer and a J-beta primer mix. MiXCR was run by TCRdb on the 5' RACE reads, yielding one entry per CDR3 protein. The table lists under 850,000 distinct CDR3 sequences, around 36% of them singletons. Sequenced: blood. This TCR derives from a man aged 18 to 29 in good health.

CDR3 sequence: CASSVGVTSSETQYF. In nucleotides, the CDR3 is TGTGCCAGCAGCGTAGGGGTCACATCCTCGGAGACCCAGTACTTC. The genes are TRBV9 and TRBJ2-5; D gene uncertain. The V gene lost 0 bases and the J gene lost 5 bases, with 14 bases spanning the gap. The CDR3 loop spans 15 amino acids. Germline V gene lookup returns CDR1 SGDLS and CDR2 YYNGEE.